Presented here are 21 T cell receptor beta chains from one specimen sequenced in a study of blood T cell repertoires in COVID-19. The data were produced by immunoSEQ multiplex PCR, yet TCRdb's version contains in-frame clones alone and is incomplete. The sample shows around 140,000 clones, about 87% of them seen only once. The sample comprised PBMCs or T cells enriched from blood (not recorded which). The receptors stem from a man aged 60 to 69 who had recovered from COVID-19.

The chain combines TRBV29-1 with TRBJ2-3, with TRBD2 matching 11 bases. The trim removed 5 bases at V and 4 bases at J, leaving 11 bases unmatched. The CDR3 is made up of 16 amino acids. The germline V gene encodes CDR1 SQVTM and CDR2 ANQGSEA. In nucleotides, the CDR3 is TGCAGCGTTTCCCGTAGCGGGGGGGCCATTGCAGATACGCAGTATTTT. It translates to CSVSRSGGAIADTQYF.

This chain connects TRBV28 to TRBJ1-3, with D unclear. This CDR3 comprises 18 residues. Germline V lookup: CDR1 MDHEN, CDR2 SYDVKM. V lost 1 base and J lost 3, with 19 bases in between. As DNA, the CDR3 is TGTGCCAGCAGTTTATTCACCGGGGAGGGAAGCTATGGAAACACCATATATTTT. Translated, it gives CASSLFTGEGSYGNTIYF.

The rearrangement links TRBV28 to TRBJ1-6; TRBD1 is a possible D gene (6 bases). CDR1 and CDR2 from the germline V gene are MDHEN and SYDVKM. The CDR3 contains 15 residues. Deletions cut 7 bases from V and 5 bases from J, with 15 bases between. For the CDR3, the DNA is TGTGCCAGCATCCAGGCCAGGGGAGATAATTCACCCCTCCACTTT. Amino acid sequence: CASIQARGDNSPLHF.

The rearrangement joins TRBV7-8 to TRBJ1-2, with TRBD1 identical over 10 bases. Trimming removed 3 bases from V and 6 bases from J; junction bases left unmatched: 10. Per the germline V gene, CDR1 is SGHVS and CDR2 is FQNEAQ. The CDR3 is 16 residues long. The chain's CDR3 is CASSFYRDRGRDGYTF. In nucleotides, the CDR3 is TGTGCCAGCAGCTTCTACCGGGACAGGGGAAGGGATGGCTACACCTTC.

This clone was seen a handful of times. The J gene is TRBJ2-2, the V gene TRBV7-2, with TRBD2 identical over 7 bases. V lost 5 bases, J lost 1 base, and 7 bases stayed unmatched. The CDR3 is made up of 16 amino acids. The V gene's germline CDR1 is SGHTA and CDR2 FQGNSA. DNA of the CDR3: TGTGCCAGCAGCCCACCGGGACTACGGAACACCGGGGAGCTGTTTTTT. Translated: CASSPPGLRNTGELFF.

The chain couples TRBV19 to TRBJ2-2; a possible D gene is TRBD1 (6 bases). The length of the CDR3 is 15 residues. The V end lost 4 bases, the J end lost 4 bases, and 13 bases lay between the germline ends. The germline V gene encodes CDR1 LNHDA and CDR2 SQIVND (reference sequence). The CDR3 loop is CASSKPTGSTGELFF. CDR3 DNA sequence: TGTGCCAGTAGTAAACCGACAGGTTCCACCGGGGAGCTGTTTTTT.

The chain joins TRBV19 to TRBJ2-1, with 14 bases that match TRBD2. The J segment lost 4 bases and the V segment lost 7 bases, leaving 9 bases of the junction unmatched. Germline-derived CDR1 and CDR2 are LNHDA and SQIVND (reference sequence). This CDR3 contains 17 residues. CDR3 region: CASTGPGLAGAYNEQFF. The CDR3 nucleotides are TGTGCCAGTACAGGGCCGGGACTAGCGGGGGCATACAATGAGCAGTTCTTC.

V gene TRBV13 combines with J gene TRBJ2-2; tentative D call: TRBD1 (5 bases). Germline CDR1 and CDR2: PRHDT and FYEKMQ (reference sequence). This CDR3 contains 17 residues. The V end lost 1 base, the J end lost 0 bases, and 12 bases lay between the germline ends. The CDR3 spells CASSLAYRRTNTGELFF. CDR3 nucleotides: TGTGCCAGCAGCTTAGCGTACAGGCGAACGAACACCGGGGAGCTGTTTTTT.

This clone was found a few times. The chain carries TRBV5-1 and TRBJ2-7; D is unclear. CDR1 and CDR2 from the germline V gene are SGHRS and YFSETQ. Trimming left V 0 bases short and J 9 bases short, with 10 bases between. This CDR3 spans 12 amino acids. The CDR3 DNA sequence: TGCGCCAGCAGCTTGGACAATGTGGTGCAGTACTTC. This codes for CASSLDNVVQYF.

This sequence joins TRBV15 and TRBJ2-7, with a weak D call TRBD1 (5 bases). CDR1 is LNHNV, CDR2 YYDKDF, per germline (reference sequence). The CDR3 contains 15 residues. With 0 bases removed from V and 1 base from J, the gap between germline ends came to 10 bases. In DNA form, the CDR3 reads TGTGCCACCAGCAGAGATTGGGGCGCTTCCTACGAGCAGTACTTC. This encodes CATSRDWGASYEQYF.

The rearrangement links TRBV12-3 or TRBV12-4 to TRBJ1-1; 7 positions match TRBD1. The CDR3 loop spans 13 amino acids. Unmatched junction bases numbered 1, after V lost 1 base and J lost 5 bases. The CDR3 DNA reads as TGTGCCAGCAGTTTAGGCAGGGGGACTGAAGCTTTCTTT. It yields the protein CASSLGRGTEAFF.

Here the CDR3 DNA reads TGTGCCAGCAGCCCTGACAGGGGTAGCAATCAGCCCCAGCATTTT. It specifies CASSPDRGSNQPQHF. V and J are TRBV4-2 and TRBJ1-5, with 8 positions matching TRBD1. Germline V gene sequence: CDR1 LGHNA, CDR2 YNFKEQ. V shed 4 bases, J shed 0 bases, and the junction held 2 bases outside the gene matches. The CDR3 is 15 amino acids.

The chain links TRBV6-1 to TRBJ2-3; TRBD2 agrees at 12 bases. The J segment lost 8 bases and the V segment lost 3 bases, leaving 3 bases of the junction unmatched. CDR3 length: 14 residues. Germline V gene sequence: CDR1 MNHNS, CDR2 SASEGT. The CDR3 protein is CASSEGLAGITQYF. CDR3 bases: TGTGCCAGCAGTGAGGGACTAGCGGGCATTACGCAGTATTTT.

This clone occurred a few times. The chain recombines TRBV19 with TRBJ1-1; TRBD1 is a possible D gene (5 bases). V was trimmed by 10 bases and J by 4 bases, leaving 22 bases between them. The CDR3 loop spans 15 amino acids. Germline CDR1 and CDR2: LNHDA and SQIVND (reference sequence). The CDR3: CATRTAGRGGTEAFF. The CDR3 DNA sequence: TGTGCCACCCGAACGGCGGGGCGGGGAGGCACTGAAGCTTTCTTT.

This rearrangement joins TRBV7-9 to TRBJ1-3, with TRBD1 matching over 8 bases. The junction had 6 bases not matched to a gene; V was cut back by 5 bases and J by 6 bases. The CDR3 totals 14 residues. CDR1 and CDR2 from the germline V gene are SEHNR and FQNEAQ (reference sequence). The CDR3 region is CASSRTGRENTIYF. CDR3 DNA: TGTGCCAGCAGCCGGACAGGGAGAGAAAACACCATATATTTT. Drawing the rest from reference TRBV7-9 and TRBJ1-3, the complete variable domain is DTGVSQNPRHKITKRGQNVTFRCDPISEHNRLYWYRQTLGQGPEFLTYFQNEAQLEKSRLLSDRFSAERPKGSFSTLEIQRTEQGDSAMYLCASSRTGRENTIYFGEGSWLTVV.

The CDR3 loop is CASSWGGQGPFF. The CDR3 DNA reads TGTGCCAGCAGCTGGGGGGGGCAGGGACCGTTCTTC. This rearrangement joins TRBV7-8 to TRBJ2-1, with D possibly matching TRBD2 (7 bases). CDR3 length: 12 residues. The V and J ends lost 4 bases and 15 bases respectively, with 16 bases between them. Germline-derived CDR1 and CDR2 are SGHVS and FQNEAQ.

CDR3 loop: CAAGTSWGGDTQYF. The CDR3, as DNA: TGTGCCGCAGGGACTAGTTGGGGGGGAGATACGCAGTATTTT. The chain couples TRBV27 to TRBJ2-3, with 8 bases fitting TRBD2. The CDR3 covers 14 residues. Germline assignment: CDR1 MNHEY and CDR2 SMNVEV (reference sequence). J lost 5 bases, V lost 11 bases, and 12 bases had no gene match.

The rearrangement links TRBV6-9 to TRBJ1-2; D not certain. In germline, CDR1 is MNHGY, CDR2 SVAAGI. The CDR3 runs to 10 residues. Trimming pared 8 bases from V and 12 bases from J, leaving 13 bases between. The CDR3 loop reads CASSRPRNTF. The CDR3 nucleotides are TGTGCCAGCTCCCGCCCCAGGAACACCTTC.

The J gene is TRBJ1-2, the V gene TRBV3-1 (or the pseudogene TRBV3-2); D is unresolved. Germline loops: CDR1 LGHDT, CDR2 YNNKEL (reference sequence). Between the trimmed V and J ends, which lost 6 bases and 4 bases, there was a span of 15 bases. This CDR3 has 14 amino acids. The CDR3 sequence is CASSNNGEAYGYTF. The CDR3 nucleotides are TGTGCCAGCAGTAACAATGGGGAGGCCTATGGCTACACCTTC.

This clone was seen a single time. The chain carries TRBV27 and TRBJ2-3; D is perhaps TRBD2 (5 bases). The length of the CDR3 is 15 residues. CDR1 is MNHEY and CDR2 is SMNVEV in the germline V gene (reference sequence). V shed 1 base and J shed 0 bases, with 8 bases lying between them. The CDR3 DNA follows: TGTGCCAGCAGTTTATTCGGCGGGAGCACAGATACGCAGTATTTT. Its translation is CASSLFGGSTDTQYF.

This chain connects TRBV6-6 to TRBJ2-7; tentatively, D is TRBD1 (6 bases). Germline CDR1 is MNHNY and CDR2 is SVGAGI (reference sequence). V lost 6 bases to trimming and J lost 3 bases, with 9 bases between them. The CDR3 covers 12 residues. The CDR3 is CASRNRVYEQYF. CDR3 coding DNA: TGTGCCAGCAGGAACAGGGTCTACGAGCAGTACTTC.